Presented here are 3 T cell receptor beta chains from one specimen sequenced in a study of blood T cells in healthy people across ages. PCR was performed a second time for 7 to 11 cycles using a sample-barcoded 5' primer and a J-beta primer mix. One entry per CDR3 protein, called by TCRdb with MiXCR from the 5' RACE reads. The data show just over 1 million distinct CDR3 sequences, 40% to 50% seen once. The specimen was blood. These receptors were taken from a woman aged 55-75 years in good health.

This rearrangement joins TRBV24-1 to TRBJ2-5; D is unresolved. The V and J ends lost 5 bases and 11 bases respectively, with 26 bases between them. The CDR3 totals 16 residues. The germline V gene has CDR1 KGHDR and CDR2 SFDVKD. CDR3 protein: CATSVRDLGSYNEQYF. In DNA, the CDR3 is TGTGCCACCAGTGTTAGAGACTTGGGCTCCTACAATGAGCAGTACTTC.

For this clonotype: An end of the junction differs from the germline gene, which may be a read error. CDR3: CAWKGEGNSGYTF. The DNA of the CDR3 is TGTGCCTGGAAAGGGGAGGGGAACTCTGGCTACACCTTC. The chain combines TRBV30 with TRBJ1-2, with D possibly being TRBD1 (5 bases). The CDR3 sequence is 13 residues long. CDR1 and CDR2 (germline): GTSNPN, SVGIG (reference sequence). The complete variable domain, with remaining parts taken from reference TRBV30 and TRBJ1-2, reads SQTIHQWPATLVQPVGSPLSLECTVEGTSNPNLYWYRQAAGRGLQLLFYSVGIGQISSEVPQNLSASRPQDRQFILSSKKLLLSDSGFYLCAWKGEGNSGYTFGSGTRLTVV.

This clonotype was counted ten times or more. The rearrangement uses TRBV29-1 and TRBJ2-7, with 7 nucleotides matching TRBD2. Germline assignment: CDR1 SQVTM and CDR2 ANQGSEA. J gave up 0 bases and V 7 bases, and 21 bases lay outside the gene matches. The CDR3 runs to 18 residues. This chain's CDR3 is CSAPGEGAGTYTSYEQYF. CDR3 in DNA: TGCAGCGCCCCTGGGGAGGGAGCCGGGACGTATACCTCCTACGAGCAGTACTTC.